Listed below are T cell receptor beta chains from one sample, sequenced in a study of cytomegalovirus exposure and HLA in healthy donors. Assay: immunoSEQ multiplex PCR; the TCRdb copy retains only in-frame clones and omits some. This sample has around 170,000 clones; 82% occur once, and the top ten carry 0.8%. Sequenced material: PBMCs. The receptors derive from a woman between 18 and 29 years old in good health and CMV-seronegative. The CDR3 runs from the conserved cysteine through the conserved F or W. The D gene is left open where the match is weak. Expanded clones are given a class, and other clones once, few, many or no size at all.

V	D	J	size	CDR3	DNA
TRBV5-1	TRBD2	TRBJ2-5	-	CASSWGLAGGRFQYF	TGCGCCAGCAGCTGGGGACTAGCGGGAGGTCGCTTCCAGTACTTC
TRBV7-2	-	TRBJ2-6	-	CASSLAQGGGANVLTF	TGTGCCAGCAGCTTAGCGCAAGGGGGTGGGGCCAACGTCCTGACTTTC
TRBV11-2	TRBD1	TRBJ1-1	-	CASSLDTRQGNTEAFF	TGTGCCAGCAGCTTAGACACCCGACAGGGGAACACTGAAGCTTTCTTT
TRBV19	TRBD1	TRBJ2-7	-	CASSARTGGGNEQYF	TGTGCCAGTAGTGCCCGGACAGGGGGCGGCAACGAGCAGTACTTC
TRBV9	TRBD2	TRBJ2-1	-	CASSETSGSIEQFF	TGTGCCAGCAGCGAGACTAGCGGGAGTATTGAGCAGTTCTTC
TRBV7-9	-	TRBJ2-1	-	CASSLYFYNEQFF	TGTGCCAGCAGCTTGTATTTTTACAATGAGCAGTTCTTC
TRBV10-1	-	TRBJ2-1	-	CASSDPTGLDEQFF	TGCGCCAGCAGTGACCCGACAGGCCTGGATGAGCAGTTCTTC
TRBV6-5	-	TRBJ2-5	-	CASSYNGREETQYF	TGTGCCAGCAGTTATAACGGCAGGGAAGAGACCCAGTACTTC
TRBV6-5	TRBD1	TRBJ2-7	-	CASSYGGTGIPYEQYF	TGTGCCAGCAGTTACGGCGGGACAGGGATCCCCTACGAGCAGTACTTC
TRBV7-9	TRBD1	TRBJ2-7	-	CASSLIKAGTGSYEQYF	TGTGCCAGCAGCTTAATTAAGGCCGGGACAGGGAGCTACGAGCAGTACTTC
TRBV18	TRBD1	TRBJ1-4	-	CASSLDRVNEKLFF	TGTGCCAGCTCCCTCGACAGGGTCAATGAAAAACTGTTTTTT
TRBV6-5	-	TRBJ1-1	-	CASSYGGGAENTEAFF	TGTGCCAGCAGTTACGGTGGGGGCGCGGAGAACACTGAAGCTTTCTTT
TRBV19	-	TRBJ2-2	-	CASSIAERRPNTGELFF	TGTGCCAGTAGTATAGCGGAGCGTCGGCCGAACACCGGGGAGCTGTTTTTT
TRBV6-1	TRBD1	TRBJ2-5	-	CASSGGQGVGETQYF	TGTGCCAGCAGTGGAGGACAGGGAGTCGGCGAGACCCAGTACTTC
TRBV7-9	-	TRBJ2-7	once	CASSLDEPEQYF	TGTGCCAGCAGCTTAGATGAGCCTGAGCAGTACTTC
TRBV9	TRBD1	TRBJ1-3	-	CASSIGTGPFSGNTIYF	TGTGCCAGCAGCATCGGGACAGGTCCCTTCTCTGGAAACACCATATATTTT
TRBV11-2	TRBD1	TRBJ2-1	few	CASSGTGQFF	TGTGCCAGCTCCGGGACAGGGCAGTTCTTC
TRBV6-6	-	TRBJ1-3	few	CASNRGASGNTIYF	TGTGCCAGTAATCGGGGGGCTTCTGGAAACACCATATATTTT
TRBV27	TRBD2	TRBJ2-3	-	CASSLTFGVRLAGRTDTQYF	TGTGCCAGCAGTCTTACTTTTGGGGTTCGACTAGCGGGGCGCACAGATACGCAGTATTTT
TRBV7-9	-	TRBJ1-6	-	CASQGFLNSPLHF	TGTGCCAGTCAGGGGTTCCTAAATTCACCCCTCCACTTT
TRBV7-2	TRBD2	TRBJ2-7	-	CASSSLAGGKSSYEQYF	TGTGCCAGCAGCTCGCTAGCGGGAGGCAAATCCTCCTACGAGCAGTACTTC
TRBV18	TRBD1	TRBJ1-3	-	CASSPGQSGNTIYF	TGTGCCAGCTCACCGGGACAGAGCGGAAACACCATATATTTT
TRBV27	TRBD1	TRBJ1-2	-	CASSLDRATNYGYTF	TGTGCCAGCAGCCTGGACAGGGCTACCAACTATGGCTACACCTTC
TRBV27	-	TRBJ2-2	-	CASSLTGSGSGELFF	TGTGCCAGCAGTTTAACCGGGAGCGGGTCCGGGGAGCTGTTTTTT
TRBV5-5	TRBD1	TRBJ1-5	-	CASSLAGQVNQPQHF	TGTGCCAGCAGCTTGGCTGGACAGGTCAATCAGCCCCAGCATTTT
TRBV7-9	TRBD1	TRBJ2-1	-	CASSLEGTGIEFF	TGTGCCAGCAGCTTAGAGGGGACAGGGATCGAGTTCTTC
TRBV7-6	TRBD1	TRBJ2-2	-	CASSPGTGGGELFF	TGTGCCAGCAGCCCCGGGACAGGGGGCGGGGAGCTGTTTTTT
TRBV7-9	TRBD2	TRBJ2-2	-	CAIRGAGVNGELFF	TGTGCAATCAGAGGGGCGGGAGTGAACGGGGAGCTGTTTTTT
TRBV5-1	TRBD1	TRBJ1-1	-	CASSLGDSVLSTEAFF	TGCGCCAGCAGCTTAGGGGACAGTGTCCTGAGCACTGAAGCTTTCTTT
TRBV6-1	-	TRBJ2-3	-	CASSEAPPRQFTDTQYF	TGTGCCAGCAGTGAAGCACCTCCCAGACAGTTCACAGATACGCAGTATTTT
TRBV15	TRBD2	TRBJ2-1	-	CATSRDTIGLAGYNEQFF	TGTGCCACCAGCAGAGATACGATCGGACTAGCGGGTTACAATGAGCAGTTCTTC
TRBV7-2	-	TRBJ2-7	-	CASSLEGGSSYEQYF	TGTGCCAGCAGCTTAGAAGGGGGTAGCTCCTACGAGCAGTACTTC
TRBV28	-	TRBJ1-4	-	CASSPSGVGLFF	TGTGCCAGCAGTCCATCGGGTGTGGGACTGTTTTTT
TRBV11-2	TRBD1	TRBJ1-5	-	CASSVAGTETNQPQHF	TGTGCCAGCAGCGTCGCCGGGACAGAGACCAATCAGCCCCAGCATTTT
TRBV7-9	-	TRBJ1-1	-	CASSRGNMNTEAFF	TGTGCCAGCTCCCGGGGGAACATGAACACTGAAGCTTTCTTT
TRBV25-1	-	TRBJ2-1	-	CASSGEQAANEQFF	TGTGCCAGCAGTGGGGAGCAGGCAGCAAATGAGCAGTTCTTC
TRBV5-6	-	TRBJ2-7	-	CASSLGGESYEQYF	TGTGCCAGCAGCTTGGGGGGGGAATCCTACGAGCAGTACTTC
TRBV19	TRBD1	TRBJ1-5	-	CASKTGVVHQPQHF	TGTGCCAGTAAGACAGGGGTGGTCCATCAGCCCCAGCATTTT
TRBV28	TRBD1	TRBJ2-7	-	CASSLRTGRLLSEQYF	TGTGCCAGCAGTCTAAGGACAGGGCGACTTCTATCCGAGCAGTACTTC
TRBV6-1	-	TRBJ1-2	-	CASSESPGRNYGYTF	TGTGCCAGCAGTGAGTCCCCAGGCAGAAACTATGGCTACACCTTC
TRBV5-8	TRBD1	TRBJ1-4	-	CASSQDREGLANEKLFF	TGTGCCAGCAGCCAGGACAGGGAGGGCCTTGCTAATGAAAAACTGTTTTTT
TRBV5-1	-	TRBJ2-3	-	CASSLLASRSTDTQYF	TGCGCCAGCAGCTTGTTGGCTAGCAGGAGCACAGATACGCAGTATTTT
TRBV15	-	TRBJ2-7	-	CATSRLRGFNEQYF	TGTGCCACCAGCAGACTCAGGGGATTCAACGAGCAGTACTTC
TRBV19	-	TRBJ1-1	-	CASSRSRANTEAFF	TGTGCCAGTAGTAGGTCCAGGGCTAACACTGAAGCTTTCTTT
TRBV5-6	-	TRBJ1-3	-	CASSLGILTSSTIYF	TGTGCCAGCAGCTTGGGGATCCTGACTTCAAGCACCATATATTTT
TRBV14	TRBD2	TRBJ2-7	-	CASSQYFSGRSYEQYF	TGTGCCAGCAGCCAGTATTTTAGCGGGAGAAGCTACGAGCAGTACTTC
TRBV6-5	TRBD1	TRBJ2-5	many	CASSGQGPHDQYF	TGTGCCAGCAGTGGACAGGGACCCCATGACCAGTACTTC
TRBV19	TRBD1	TRBJ1-1	-	CASSIETGTGGTEAFF	TGTGCCAGTAGTATAGAGACCGGAACAGGGGGCACTGAAGCTTTCTTT
TRBV7-9	-	TRBJ2-2	-	CSSSFGSANTGELFF	TGTTCCAGCAGCTTCGGCAGCGCGAACACCGGGGAGCTGTTTTTT
TRBV11-2	-	TRBJ1-1	-	CASSLVVGPEAFF	TGTGCCAGCAGCTTAGTGGTGGGGCCAGAAGCTTTCTTT
TRBV30	-	TRBJ2-1	-	CAWSLTRDTLF	TGTGCCTGGAGTCTGACCCGGGACACACTCTTC